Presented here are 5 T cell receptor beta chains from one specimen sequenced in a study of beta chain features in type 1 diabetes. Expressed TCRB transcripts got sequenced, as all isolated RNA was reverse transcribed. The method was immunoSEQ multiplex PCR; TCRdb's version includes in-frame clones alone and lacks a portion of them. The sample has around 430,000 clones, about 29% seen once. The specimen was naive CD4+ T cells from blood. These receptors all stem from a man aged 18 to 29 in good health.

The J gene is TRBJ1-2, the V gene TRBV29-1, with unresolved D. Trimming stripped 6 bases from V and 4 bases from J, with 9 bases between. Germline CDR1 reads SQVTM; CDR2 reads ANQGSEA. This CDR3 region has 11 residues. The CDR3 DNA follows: TGCAGCGTCTCTGAAGGCTATGGCTACACCTTC. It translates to CSVSEGYGYTF. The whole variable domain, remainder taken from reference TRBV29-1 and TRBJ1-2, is SAVISQKPSRDICQRGTSLTIQCQVDSQVTMMFWYRQQPGQSLTLIATANQGSEATYESGFVIDKFPISRPNLTFSTLTVSNMSPEDSSIYLCSVSEGYGYTFGSGTRLTVV.

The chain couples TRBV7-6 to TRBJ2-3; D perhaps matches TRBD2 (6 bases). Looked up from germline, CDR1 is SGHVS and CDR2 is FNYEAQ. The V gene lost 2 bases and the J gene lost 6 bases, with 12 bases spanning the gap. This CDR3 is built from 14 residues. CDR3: CASSLRRGSDTQYF. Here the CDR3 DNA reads TGTGCCAGCAGCTTAAGGCGGGGCTCGGATACGCAGTATTTT. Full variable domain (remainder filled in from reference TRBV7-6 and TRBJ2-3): GAGVSQSPRYKVTKRGQDVALRCDPISGHVSLYWYRQALGQGPEFLTYFNYEAQQDKSGLPNDRFSAERPEGSISTLTIQRTEQRDSAMYRCASSLRRGSDTQYFGPGTRLTVL.

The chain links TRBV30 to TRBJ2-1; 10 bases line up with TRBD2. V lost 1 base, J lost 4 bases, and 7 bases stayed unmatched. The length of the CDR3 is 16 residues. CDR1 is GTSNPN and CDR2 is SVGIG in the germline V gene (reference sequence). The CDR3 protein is CAWSGKLAGLYNEQFF. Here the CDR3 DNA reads TGTGCCTGGAGTGGGAAACTAGCGGGACTTTACAATGAGCAGTTCTTC.

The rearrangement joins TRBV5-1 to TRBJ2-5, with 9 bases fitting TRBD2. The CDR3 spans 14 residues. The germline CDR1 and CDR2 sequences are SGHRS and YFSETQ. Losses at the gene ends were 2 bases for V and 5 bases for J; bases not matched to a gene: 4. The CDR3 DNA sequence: TGCGCCAGCAGCTTCCAGCGGGAGGAGGAGACCCAGTACTTC. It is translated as CASSFQREEETQYF.

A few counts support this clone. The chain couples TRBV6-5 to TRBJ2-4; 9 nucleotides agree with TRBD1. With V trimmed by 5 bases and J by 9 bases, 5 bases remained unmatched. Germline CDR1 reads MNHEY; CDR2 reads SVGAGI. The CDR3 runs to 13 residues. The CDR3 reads CASSTGQGGIQYF. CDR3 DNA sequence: TGTGCCAGCAGTACGGGACAGGGAGGCATTCAGTACTTC.